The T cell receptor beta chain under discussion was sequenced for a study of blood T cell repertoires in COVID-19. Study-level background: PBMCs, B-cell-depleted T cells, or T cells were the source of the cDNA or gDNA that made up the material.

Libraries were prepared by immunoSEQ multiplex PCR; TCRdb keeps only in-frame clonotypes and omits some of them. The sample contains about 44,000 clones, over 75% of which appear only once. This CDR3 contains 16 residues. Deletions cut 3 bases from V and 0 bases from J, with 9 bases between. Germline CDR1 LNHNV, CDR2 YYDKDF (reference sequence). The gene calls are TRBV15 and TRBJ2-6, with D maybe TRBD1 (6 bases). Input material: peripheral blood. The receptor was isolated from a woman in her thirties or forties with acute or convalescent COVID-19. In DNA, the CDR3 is TGTGCCACCAGCAGGGACAGCCGCTCTGGGGCCAACGTCCTGACTTTC. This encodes CATSRDSRSGANVLTF.